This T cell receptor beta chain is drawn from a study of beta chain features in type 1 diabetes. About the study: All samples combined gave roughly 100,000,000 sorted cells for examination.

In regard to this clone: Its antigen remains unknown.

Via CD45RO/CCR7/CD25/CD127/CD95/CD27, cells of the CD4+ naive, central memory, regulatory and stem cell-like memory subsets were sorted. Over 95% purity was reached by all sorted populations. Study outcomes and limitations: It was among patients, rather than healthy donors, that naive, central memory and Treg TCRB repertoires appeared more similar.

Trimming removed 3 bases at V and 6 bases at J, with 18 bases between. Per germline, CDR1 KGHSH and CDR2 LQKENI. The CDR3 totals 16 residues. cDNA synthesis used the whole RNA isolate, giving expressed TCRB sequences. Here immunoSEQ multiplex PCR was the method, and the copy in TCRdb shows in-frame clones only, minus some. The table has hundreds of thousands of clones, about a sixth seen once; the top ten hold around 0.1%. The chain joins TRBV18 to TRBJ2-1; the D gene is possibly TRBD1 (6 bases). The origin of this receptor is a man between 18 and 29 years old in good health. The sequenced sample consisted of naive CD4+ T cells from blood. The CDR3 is CASSPEAHRAVNEQFF. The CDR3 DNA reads TGTGCCAGCTCACCCGAAGCACACAGGGCAGTCAATGAGCAGTTCTTC.